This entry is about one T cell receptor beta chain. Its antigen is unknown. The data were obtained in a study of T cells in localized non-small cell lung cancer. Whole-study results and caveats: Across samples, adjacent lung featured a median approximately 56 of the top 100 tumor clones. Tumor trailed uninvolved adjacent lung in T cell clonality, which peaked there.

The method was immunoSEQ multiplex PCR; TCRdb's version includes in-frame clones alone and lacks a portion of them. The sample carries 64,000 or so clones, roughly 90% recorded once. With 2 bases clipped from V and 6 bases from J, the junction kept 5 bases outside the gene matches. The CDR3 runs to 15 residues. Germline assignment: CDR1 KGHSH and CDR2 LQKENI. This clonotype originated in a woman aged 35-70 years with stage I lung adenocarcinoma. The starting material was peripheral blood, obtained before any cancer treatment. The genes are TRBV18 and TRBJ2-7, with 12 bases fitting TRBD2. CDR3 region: CASSPGLAGGIEQYF. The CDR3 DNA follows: TGTGCCAGCTCACCAGGGCTAGCGGGGGGGATCGAGCAGTACTTC.